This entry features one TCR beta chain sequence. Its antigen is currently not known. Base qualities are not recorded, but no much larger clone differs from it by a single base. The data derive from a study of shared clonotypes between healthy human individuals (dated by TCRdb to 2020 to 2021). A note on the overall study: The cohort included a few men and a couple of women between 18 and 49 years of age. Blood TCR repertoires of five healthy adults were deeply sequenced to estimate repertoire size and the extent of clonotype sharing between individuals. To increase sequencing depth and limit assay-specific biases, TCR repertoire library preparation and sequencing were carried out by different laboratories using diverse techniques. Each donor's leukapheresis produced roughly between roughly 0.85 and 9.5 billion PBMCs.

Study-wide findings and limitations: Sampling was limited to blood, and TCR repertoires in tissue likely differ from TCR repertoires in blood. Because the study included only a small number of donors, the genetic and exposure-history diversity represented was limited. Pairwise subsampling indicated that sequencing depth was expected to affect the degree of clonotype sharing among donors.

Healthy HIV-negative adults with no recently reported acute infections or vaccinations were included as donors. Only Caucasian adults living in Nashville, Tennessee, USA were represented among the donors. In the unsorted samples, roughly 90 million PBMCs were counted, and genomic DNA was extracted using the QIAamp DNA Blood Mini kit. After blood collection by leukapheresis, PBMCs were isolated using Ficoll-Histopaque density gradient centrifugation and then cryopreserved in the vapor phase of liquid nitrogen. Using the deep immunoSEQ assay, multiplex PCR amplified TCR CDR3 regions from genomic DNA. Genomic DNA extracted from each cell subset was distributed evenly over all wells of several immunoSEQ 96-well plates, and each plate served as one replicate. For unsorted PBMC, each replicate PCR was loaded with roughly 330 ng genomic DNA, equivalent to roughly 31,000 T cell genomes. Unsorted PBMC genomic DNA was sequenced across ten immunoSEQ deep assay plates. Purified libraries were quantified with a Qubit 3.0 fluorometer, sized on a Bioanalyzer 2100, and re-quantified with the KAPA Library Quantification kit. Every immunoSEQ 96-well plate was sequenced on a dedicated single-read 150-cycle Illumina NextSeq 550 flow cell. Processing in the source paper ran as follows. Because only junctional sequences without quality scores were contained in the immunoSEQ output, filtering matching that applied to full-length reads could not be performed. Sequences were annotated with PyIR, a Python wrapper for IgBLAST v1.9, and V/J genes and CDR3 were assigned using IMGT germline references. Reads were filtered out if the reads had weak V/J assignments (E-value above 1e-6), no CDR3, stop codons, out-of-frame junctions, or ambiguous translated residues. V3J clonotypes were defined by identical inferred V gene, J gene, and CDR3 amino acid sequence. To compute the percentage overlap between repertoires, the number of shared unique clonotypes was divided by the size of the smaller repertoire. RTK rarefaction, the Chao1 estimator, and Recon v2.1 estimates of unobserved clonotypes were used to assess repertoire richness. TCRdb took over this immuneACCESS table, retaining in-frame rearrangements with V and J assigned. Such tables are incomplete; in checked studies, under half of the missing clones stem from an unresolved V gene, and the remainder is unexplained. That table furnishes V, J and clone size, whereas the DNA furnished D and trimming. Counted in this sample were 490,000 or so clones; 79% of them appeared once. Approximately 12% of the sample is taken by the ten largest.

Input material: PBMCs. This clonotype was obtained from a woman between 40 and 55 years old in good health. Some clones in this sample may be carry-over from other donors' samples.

Here is the DNA: TGCAGTGCTGATGACAGGGACGAGCAGTACTTC. This encodes CSADDRDEQYF. The chain joins TRBV20-1 to TRBJ2-7; 7 middle bases align to TRBD1. Relative to germline, V is missing 5 bases and J is missing 5 bases, with 3 bases of the junction outside any gene match. Measured from the cysteine to the phenylalanine, the CDR3 is 11 residues long. CDR3 DNA is the only sequence kept; it has 33 bases, read in frame from the first base. CDR1 DFQATT and CDR2 SNEGSKA were looked up in the germline V gene (reference sequence).